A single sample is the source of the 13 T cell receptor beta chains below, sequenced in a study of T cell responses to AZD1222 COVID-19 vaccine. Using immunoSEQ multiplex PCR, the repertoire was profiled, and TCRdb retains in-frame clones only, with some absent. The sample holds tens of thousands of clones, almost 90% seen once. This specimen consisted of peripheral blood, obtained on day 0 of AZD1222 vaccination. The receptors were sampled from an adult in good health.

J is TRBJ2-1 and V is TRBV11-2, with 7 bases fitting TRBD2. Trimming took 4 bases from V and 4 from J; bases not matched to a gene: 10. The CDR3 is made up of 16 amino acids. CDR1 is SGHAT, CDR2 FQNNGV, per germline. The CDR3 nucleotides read TGTGCCAGCAGCTCCCTTTTAGGACTAGGGTACAATGAGCAGTTCTTC. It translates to CASSSLLGLGYNEQFF.

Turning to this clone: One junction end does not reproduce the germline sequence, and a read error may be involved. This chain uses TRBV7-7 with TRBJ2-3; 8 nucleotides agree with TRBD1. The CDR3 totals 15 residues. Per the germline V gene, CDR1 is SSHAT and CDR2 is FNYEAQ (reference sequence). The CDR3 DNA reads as TGTGCTAGCAGCCTCTCAGGGGGCATCACAGATACGCAGTATTTT. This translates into CASSLSGGITDTQYF.

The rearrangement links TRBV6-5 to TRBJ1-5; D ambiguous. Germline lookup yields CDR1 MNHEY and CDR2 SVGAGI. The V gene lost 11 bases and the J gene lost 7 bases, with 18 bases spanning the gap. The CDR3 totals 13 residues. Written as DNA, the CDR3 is TGTGCCGGTGCATGGGGTAAGGAACAGCCCCAGCATTTT. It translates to CAGAWGKEQPQHF.

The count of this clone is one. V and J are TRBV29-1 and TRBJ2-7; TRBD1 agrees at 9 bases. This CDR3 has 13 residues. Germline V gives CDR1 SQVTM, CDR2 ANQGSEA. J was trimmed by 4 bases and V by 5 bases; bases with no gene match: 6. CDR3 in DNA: TGCAGCGTTCCGGGACAGGGAGTTTACGAGCAGTACTTC. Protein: CSVPGQGVYEQYF.

For the CDR3, the DNA is TGTGCCAGCAGCCTGACGCGAGATACGCAGTATTTT. This gives the protein CASSLTRDTQYF. The genes are TRBV7-3 and TRBJ2-3; no clear D gene. Germline loops: CDR1 SGHTA, CDR2 FQGTGA. Trimming removed 5 bases from V and 5 bases from J, with 8 bases in between. This CDR3 is built from 12 residues. The whole variable domain, filled in from reference TRBV7-3 and TRBJ2-3, reads GAGVSQTPSNKVTEKGKYVELRCDPISGHTALYWYRQSLGQGPEFLIYFQGTGAADDSGLPNDRFFAVRPEGSVSTLKIQRTERGDSAVYLCASSLTRDTQYFGPGTRLTVL.

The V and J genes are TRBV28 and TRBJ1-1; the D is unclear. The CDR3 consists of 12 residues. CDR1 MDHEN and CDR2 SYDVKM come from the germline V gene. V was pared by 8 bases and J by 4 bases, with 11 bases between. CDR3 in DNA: TGTGCCAGCGCTGCAGGACTCACTGAAGCTTTCTTT. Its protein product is CASAAGLTEAFF.

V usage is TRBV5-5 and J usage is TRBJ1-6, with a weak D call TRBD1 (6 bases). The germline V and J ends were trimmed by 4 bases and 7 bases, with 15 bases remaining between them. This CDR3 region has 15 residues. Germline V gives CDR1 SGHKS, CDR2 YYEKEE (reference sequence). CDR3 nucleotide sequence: TGTGCCAGCAGCCTCCTACAGGGCCAGAATTCACCCCTCCACTTT. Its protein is CASSLLQGQNSPLHF. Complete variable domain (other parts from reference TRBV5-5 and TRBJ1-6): DAGVTQSPTHLIKTRGQQVTLRCSPISGHKSVSWYQQVLGQGPQFIFQYYEKEERGRGNFPDRFSARQFPNYSSELNVNALLLGDSALYLCASSLLQGQNSPLHFGNGTRLTVT.

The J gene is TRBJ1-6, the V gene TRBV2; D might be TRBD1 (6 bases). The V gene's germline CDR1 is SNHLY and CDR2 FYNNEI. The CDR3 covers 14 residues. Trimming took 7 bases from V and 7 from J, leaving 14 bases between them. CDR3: CASILTGENSPLHF. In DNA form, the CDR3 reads TGTGCCAGCATCCTGACAGGAGAAAATTCACCCCTCCACTTT.

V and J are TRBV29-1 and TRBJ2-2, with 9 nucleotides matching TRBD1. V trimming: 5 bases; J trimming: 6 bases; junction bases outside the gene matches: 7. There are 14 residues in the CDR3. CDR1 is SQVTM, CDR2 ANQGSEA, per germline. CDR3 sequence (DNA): TGCAGCGTTCCGGGACAGGGTGTTGCCGGGGAGCTGTTTTTT. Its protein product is CSVPGQGVAGELFF.

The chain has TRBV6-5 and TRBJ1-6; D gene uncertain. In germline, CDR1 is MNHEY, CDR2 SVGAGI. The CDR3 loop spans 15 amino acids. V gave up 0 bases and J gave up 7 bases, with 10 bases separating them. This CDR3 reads CASSYSYRENSPLHF. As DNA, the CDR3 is TGTGCCAGCAGTTACTCATACAGAGAAAATTCACCCCTCCACTTT.

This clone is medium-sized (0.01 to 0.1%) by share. The CDR3 is CASKTPGLGYQAEAFF. The CDR3 region has the DNA TGTGCCAGTAAAACCCCTGGGCTGGGGTATCAGGCTGAAGCTTTCTTT. This chain links TRBV19 with TRBJ1-1; D gene unclear. The germline CDR1 and CDR2 sequences are LNHDA and SQIVND (reference sequence). The CDR3 runs 16 residues. Trimming cost V 7 bases and J 6 bases, with 24 bases left between them.

The CDR3 DNA is TGTGCCAGCCTCTGGAGGGGGGGGGCCCTAGGCTACACCTTC. Translation gives CASLWRGGALGYTF. The chain joins TRBV11-2 to TRBJ1-2; possible D gene TRBD1, 6 bases. Germline CDR1 is SGHAT and CDR2 is FQNNGV. The CDR3 consists of 14 residues. Trimming removed 8 bases at V and 8 bases at J, with 21 bases between. Filled out from reference TRBV11-2 and TRBJ1-2, the complete variable domain reads EAGVAQSPRYKIIEKRQSVAFWCNPISGHATLYWYQQILGQGPKLLIQFQNNGVVDDSQLPKDRFSAERLKGVDSTLKIQPAKLEDSAVYLCASLWRGGALGYTFGSGTRLTVV.

CDR3 in amino acids: CASSYRQDNQPQHF. CDR3 coding DNA: TGTGCCAGCAGTTACCGACAGGATAATCAGCCCCAGCATTTT. V is TRBV6-5 and J is TRBJ1-5; D may be TRBD1 (6 bases). Germline-derived CDR1 and CDR2 are MNHEY and SVGAGI. V was cut by 2 bases and J by 4 bases, with 9 bases left in between. This CDR3 comprises 14 residues.